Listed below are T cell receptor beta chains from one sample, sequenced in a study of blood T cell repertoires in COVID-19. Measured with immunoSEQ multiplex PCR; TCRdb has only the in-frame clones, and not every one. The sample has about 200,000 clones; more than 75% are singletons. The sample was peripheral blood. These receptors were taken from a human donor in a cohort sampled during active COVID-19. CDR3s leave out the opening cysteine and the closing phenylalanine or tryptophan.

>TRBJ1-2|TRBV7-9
ASSLRVPTGNGYT
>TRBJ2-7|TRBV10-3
AIGMPQGQVYSYEQY
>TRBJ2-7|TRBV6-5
ASSLSEATWDEQY
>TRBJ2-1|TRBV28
ASSLTSGRVNNEQF
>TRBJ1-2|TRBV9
ASSVGTGGNYGYT
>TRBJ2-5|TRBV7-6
ASSSSGTGPGETQY
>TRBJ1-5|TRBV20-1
SASGTVNQPQH
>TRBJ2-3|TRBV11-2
ASGQAGAKDTQY
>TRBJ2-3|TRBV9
ASSDGGRASDTQY
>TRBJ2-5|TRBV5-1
ASSFFGSEETQY
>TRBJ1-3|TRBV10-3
AISELAGTGNTIY
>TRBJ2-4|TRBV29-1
SVAAGSGYIQY
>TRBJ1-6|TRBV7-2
ASSADTAYSPLH
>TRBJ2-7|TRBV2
ASTLAGITYEQY
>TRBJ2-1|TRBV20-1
SASVGRAREQF
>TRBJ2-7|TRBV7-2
ASSLVDAGRGGYEQY
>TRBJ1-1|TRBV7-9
ASSLQGGGVAEAF
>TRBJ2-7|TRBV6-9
ASRADSYEQY
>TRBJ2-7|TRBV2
ASSERGGSYEQY
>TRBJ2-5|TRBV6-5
ASKLIAGDETQY
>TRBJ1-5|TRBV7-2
ASSQTGGKNQPQH
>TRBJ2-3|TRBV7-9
ASSLEGPWDTQY
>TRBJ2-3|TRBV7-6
ASSRWGQDTQY
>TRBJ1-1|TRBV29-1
SVERDRTAF
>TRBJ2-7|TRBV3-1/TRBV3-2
ASSQSGGHEQY
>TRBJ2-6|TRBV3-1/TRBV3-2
ASSQVGQGARGANVLT
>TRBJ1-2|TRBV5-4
ASRALTGLNYGYT
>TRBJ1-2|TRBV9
ASSAVTGNYGYT
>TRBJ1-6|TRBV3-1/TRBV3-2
ASSQGQGYRSPLH
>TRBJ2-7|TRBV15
ATSRAGPYEQY
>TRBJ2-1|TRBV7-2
ASSYQLAGNGF
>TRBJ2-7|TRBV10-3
AISGLLAGGRYEQY
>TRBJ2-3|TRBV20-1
SATSTDTQY
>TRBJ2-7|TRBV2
ASSDRVRTNEQY
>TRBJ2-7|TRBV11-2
ASSRTGQYEQY
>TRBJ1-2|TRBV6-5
ASKGGNFGYT
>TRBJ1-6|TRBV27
ASSFSGVALNSPLH
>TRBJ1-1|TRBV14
ASSQDLGRAEAF
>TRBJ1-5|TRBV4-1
ASSPNANRGNQPQH
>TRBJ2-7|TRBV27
ASGTGTYEQY
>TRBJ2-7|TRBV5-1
ASSQNYEQY
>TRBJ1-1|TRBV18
ASSQEGLEAF
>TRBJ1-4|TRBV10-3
AISDQGARGLF
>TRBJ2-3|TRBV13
ASSFTRTASTDTQY
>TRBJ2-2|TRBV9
ASSVGTGVGGELF
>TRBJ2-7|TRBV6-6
ASRFDLRQSYEQY
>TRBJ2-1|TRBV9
ASSVGQGAHNEQF
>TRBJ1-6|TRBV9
ASSGQGMGGSPLH
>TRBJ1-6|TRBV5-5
ASSPNRESTGSPLH
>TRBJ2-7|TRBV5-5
ASSWGGQGSYEQY
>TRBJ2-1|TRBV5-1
ASSLGGSGSYNEQF
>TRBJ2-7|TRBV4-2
ASSQDRDSGSSGEQY
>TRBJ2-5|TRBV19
ASSIRVGKETQY
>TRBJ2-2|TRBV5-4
ASSLDRVDTGELF
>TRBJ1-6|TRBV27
ASSSTGLNSPLH
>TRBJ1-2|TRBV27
ASSLTSNYGYT
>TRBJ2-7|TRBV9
ASSAGQAYEQY
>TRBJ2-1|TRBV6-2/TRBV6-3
ASSYSESGTGDNEQF
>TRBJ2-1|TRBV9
ASSVTTGPSSYNEQF